The next 6 T cell receptor beta chains were all read from a single sample in a study of blood T cells in healthy people across ages. Next came a second PCR, run for roughly 6 to 11 cycles, which used a sample-barcoded 5' primer along with a J-beta primer mix. TCRdb itself ran the 5' RACE reads through MiXCR, one entry per CDR3 protein. Of 600,000 to 900,000 distinct CDR3 sequences in the sample, about a quarter were seen once. The same specimen was also included in a second study, on T cells of mothers and their children.

Sequenced material: blood. The origin of the receptors is a boy younger than 18 in good health.

The genes are TRBV19 and TRBJ1-5; D is perhaps TRBD1 (5 bases). V was clipped by 4 bases and J by 7 bases, with 14 bases between them. Germline CDR1 and CDR2: LNHDA and SQIVND (reference sequence). The CDR3 contains 14 residues. CDR3 DNA sequence: TGTGCCAGTAGTACGCATGAAGAGGGGCAGCCCCAGCATTTT. It specifies CASSTHEEGQPQHF.

The chain couples TRBV9 to TRBJ2-5, with 9 bases aligning to TRBD2. Trimming removed 10 bases from V and 2 bases from J; junction bases left unmatched: 3. The CDR3 covers 12 residues. The germline V gene encodes CDR1 SGDLS and CDR2 YYNGEE. CDR3 DNA sequence: TGTGCCGGCGGGGGGGCTCAAGAGACCCAGTACTTC. Amino acid sequence: CAGGGAQETQYF. Full variable domain (outside the CDR3, taken from reference TRBV9 and TRBJ2-5): DSGVTQTPKHLITATGQRVTLRCSPRSGDLSVYWYQQSLDQGLQFLIQYYNGEERAKGNILERFSAQQFPDLHSELNLSSLELGDSALYFCAGGGAQETQYFGPGTRLLVL.

This rearrangement joins TRBV2 to TRBJ2-1; D might be TRBD1 (6 bases). The CDR3 sequence is 16 residues long. V lost 4 bases and J lost 0, with 13 bases in between. Germline values: CDR1 SNHLY, CDR2 FYNNEI. The CDR3 protein is CASSGAGTSSYNEQFF. The CDR3 DNA is TGTGCCAGCAGTGGGGCCGGGACAAGCTCCTACAATGAGCAGTTCTTC.

This clonotype was observed a few times. The CDR3 DNA follows: TGTGCCAGCAGTTTAGTACGTAGAGGCCACGAGCAGTACTTC. Its translation is CASSLVRRGHEQYF. V gene TRBV27 combines with J gene TRBJ2-7, with D hard to call. Germline V gene lookup returns CDR1 MNHEY and CDR2 SMNVEV (reference sequence). Trimming shortened V by 2 bases and J by 5 bases, and 13 bases separated the two germline ends. This CDR3 comprises 14 residues.

This clonotype was detected many times. The gene calls are TRBV7-9 and TRBJ1-1; D not certain. Germline CDR1 SEHNR, CDR2 FQNEAQ (reference sequence). This CDR3 has 14 residues. V lost 2 bases to trimming and J lost 3 bases, with 10 bases between them. The CDR3 loop reads CASSLSGVDTEAFF. The CDR3 region has the DNA TGTGCCAGCAGCTTATCTGGGGTTGACACTGAAGCTTTCTTT.

For the CDR3, the DNA is TGCGCCAGCGGAGGACTAGCCCCAGGGGGGCAGTATTTT. It specifies CASGGLAPGGQYF. V is TRBV10-2 and J is TRBJ2-3; possibly TRBD2 for D (8 bases). This CDR3 comprises 13 residues. V lost 8 bases and J 11 bases, leaving 20 bases between the germline ends. Per the germline V gene, CDR1 is WSHSY and CDR2 is SAAADI.